This record concerns one T cell receptor (beta chain) sequence. The source of the sample is a study of blood T cell repertoires in COVID-19. The overall study: Material from acute and convalescent COVID-19 was sourced from the United States, Italy and Spain. PBMCs, B-cell-depleted T cells, or T cells provided the cDNA or gDNA that made up the material.

The table came from immunoSEQ multiplex PCR; TCRdb's copy has only in-frame clones and leaves some out. The sample includes 100,000 to 150,000 clones, 88% of them seen just once. The CDR3 is 16 amino acids. Trimming shortened V by 5 bases and J by 6 bases, and 19 bases separated the two germline ends. Germline V gene data show CDR1 as SGHTA and CDR2 as FQGNSA. The sequencing sample was made of peripheral blood. This clonotype was sampled from a man between 70 and 80 years old with active COVID-19. J is TRBJ2-2 and V is TRBV7-2; tentatively, D is TRBD1 (5 bases). As DNA, the CDR3 is TGTGCCAGCAGCCTTATGCAGGAGTTAGGGGCCGGGGAGCTGTTTTTT. Translating it yields CASSLMQELGAGELFF.